Listed here is a single TCR beta chain. The sample is drawn from a study of blood T cell repertoires in COVID-19. Overall study: The study drew acute and convalescent COVID-19 samples from the United States, Italy and Spain. Sources were T cells, B-cell-depleted T cells, or PBMCs; the material itself was cDNA or gDNA.

The age range of participants was about 18 to 95 years, with residence in around 22 US areas. Trimming shortened V by 5 bases and J by 4 bases, and 17 bases separated the two germline ends. Germline V gene sequence: CDR1 SEHNR, CDR2 FQNEAQ (reference sequence). This CDR3 is 15 amino acids long. As originally analysed: Counts of nucleated cells, estimated from reference gene primer amplification, were obtained. Method: immunoSEQ multiplex PCR; TCRdb's copy keeps in-frame clones and lacks some. Clonal size and the V and J genes are those of that table, whereas D and trimming came from the DNA. The repertoire holds roughly 200,000 clones, more than 80% seen once, with around 6.2% in the top ten.

Source material: PBMCs or T cells enriched from blood (not recorded which). The chain is built from TRBV7-9 and TRBJ1-1; D perhaps matches TRBD1 (5 bases). The source of this sequence is a man aged 40-49 years who had recovered from COVID-19. DNA for the CDR3: TGTGCCAGCAGCCCCTCAGGGCGGGGGGTCACTGAAGCTTTCTTT. Translated: CASSPSGRGVTEAFF. Full variable domain (outside the CDR3, taken from reference TRBV7-9 and TRBJ1-1): DTGVSQNPRHKITKRGQNVTFRCDPISEHNRLYWYRQTLGQGPEFLTYFQNEAQLEKSRLLSDRFSAERPKGSFSTLEIQRTEQGDSAMYLCASSPSGRGVTEAFFGQGTRLTVV.